The next 29 T cell receptor beta chains were all read from a single sample in a study of blood T cell repertoires in COVID-19 (dated by TCRdb to between 2020 and 2021). Library preparation was by the immunoSEQ multiplex PCR assay. Not all clones reach the TCRdb copy of this immuneACCESS table, which keeps in-frame sequences only. Checked studies attribute under half of the gap to unresolved V genes and leave the rest unexplained. The sample table contains some 300,000 clones; only one count was recorded for approximately 90% of them. The ten top clones hold 5.5% to 8% of the sample. The sample taken for sequencing was peripheral blood. Every receptor here comes from a woman in her 50s with COVID-19, enrolled during active disease.

The chain recombines TRBV7-6 with TRBJ2-3, with 10 bases matching TRBD2. This CDR3 contains 15 residues. Germline loops: CDR1 SGHVS, CDR2 FNYEAQ. The V and J ends lost 4 bases and 2 bases, in that order; junction bases with no gene match: 3. CDR3 in amino acids: CASSSAGGPTDTQYF. The CDR3 DNA reads as TGTGCCAGCAGCTCAGCGGGAGGGCCCACAGATACGCAGTATTTT. Using reference TRBV7-6 and TRBJ2-3 for the parts outside the CDR3, the full variable domain is GAGVSQSPRYKVTKRGQDVALRCDPISGHVSLYWYRQALGQGPEFLTYFNYEAQQDKSGLPNDRFSAERPEGSISTLTIQRTEQRDSAMYRCASSSAGGPTDTQYFGPGTRLTVL.

The J gene is TRBJ2-5, the V gene TRBV24-1, with D maybe TRBD1 (6 bases). The V and J ends lost 5 bases and 4 bases respectively, with 13 bases between them. The CDR3 is 14 residues long. CDR1 KGHDR and CDR2 SFDVKD come from the germline V gene. CDR3 nucleotide sequence: TGTGCCACCAGTGCCTCAGGGGCCCCAGAGACCCAGTACTTC. It specifies CATSASGAPETQYF.

The chain employs TRBV7-6 and TRBJ1-5; a weak D match, TRBD1 (6 bases). Trimming stripped 5 bases from V and 0 bases from J, with 11 bases between. This CDR3 spans 15 amino acids. Per germline, CDR1 SGHVS and CDR2 FNYEAQ. CDR3 residues: CASSLLGHSNQPQHF. CDR3 DNA: TGTGCCAGCAGCCTATTGGGACATAGCAATCAGCCCCAGCATTTT.

The chain uses TRBV12-3 or TRBV12-4 and TRBJ1-4, with a weak D call TRBD1 (6 bases). Between the trimmed V and J ends, which lost 7 bases and 7 bases, there was a span of 10 bases. This CDR3 has 12 residues. CDR3 sequence: CASNLGGEKLFF. CDR3 DNA: TGTGCCAGCAATCTAGGGGGTGAAAAACTGTTTTTT.

V is TRBV11-2 and J is TRBJ1-1, with D uncertain. Trimming removed 1 base at V and 2 bases at J, with 11 bases between. This CDR3 is built from 15 residues. Germline V gene lookup returns CDR1 SGHAT and CDR2 FQNNGV. Here the CDR3 reads CASSLVTVPNTEAFF. DNA for the CDR3: TGTGCCAGCAGCTTAGTAACGGTCCCCAACACTGAAGCTTTCTTT.

The J gene is TRBJ2-2, the V gene TRBV29-1; 12 nucleotides agree with TRBD2. V shed 4 bases, J shed 5 bases, and the junction held 8 bases outside the gene matches. The CDR3 runs to 16 residues. Germline CDR1 SQVTM, CDR2 ANQGSEA. The CDR3 reads CSVGALAGGGTGELFF. The CDR3 nucleotides are TGCAGCGTTGGAGCACTAGCGGGAGGAGGGACCGGGGAGCTGTTTTTT.

The rearrangement joins TRBV12-3 or TRBV12-4 to TRBJ1-3; D perhaps matches TRBD1 (6 bases). V gave up 5 bases and J gave up 9 bases, with 14 bases separating them. The length of the CDR3 is 13 residues. In DNA, the CDR3 is TGTGCCAGCAGTCCTAGGGGGGGGAGCACCATATATTTT. Translated, it gives CASSPRGGSTIYF.

J is TRBJ2-7 and V is TRBV28; the D is unclear. CDR1 MDHEN and CDR2 SYDVKM come from the germline V gene. Deletions cut 2 bases from V and 0 bases from J, with 2 bases between. CDR3 length equals 12 residues. DNA for the CDR3: TGTGCCAGCAGTTTACTCTCCTACGAGCAGTACTTC. This codes for CASSLLSYEQYF.

V usage is TRBV5-4 and J usage is TRBJ2-7; D might be TRBD1 (5 bases). The CDR3 loop spans 13 amino acids. V was pared by 6 bases and J by 6 bases, with 16 bases between. The V gene's germline CDR1 is SGHNT and CDR2 YYREEE (reference sequence). In DNA form, the CDR3 reads TGTGCCAGCAAGGCAGGGTCCGCTCTCGAGCAGTACTTC. Its protein product is CASKAGSALEQYF.

V and J are TRBV27 and TRBJ1-2, with TRBD1 matching 7 bases. Germline V gene lookup returns CDR1 MNHEY and CDR2 SMNVEV (reference sequence). V lost 2 bases, J lost 6 bases, and 15 bases stayed unmatched. This CDR3 is 17 amino acids long. This CDR3 reads CASSLRTGTNRAHGYTF. For the CDR3, the DNA is TGTGCCAGCAGTTTACGGACAGGTACCAACCGGGCCCATGGCTACACCTTC.

This clone was counted a few times. The same CDR3 also results from other DNA sequences found in this sample. The rearrangement uses TRBV2 and TRBJ1-5; 7 nucleotides match TRBD1. Germline loops: CDR1 SNHLY, CDR2 FYNNEI. J gave up 4 bases and V 4 bases, and 4 bases lay outside the gene matches. The CDR3 consists of 14 residues. The CDR3 here is CASSGQGGNQPQHF. The CDR3 DNA is TGTGCCAGCAGTGGACAGGGTGGAAATCAGCCCCAGCATTTT.

CDR3 bases: TGTGCCAGCAGCAATCTAGCGGGAGGGCCCTCTGCTTACAATGAGCAGTTCTTC. Encoded protein: CASSNLAGGPSAYNEQFF. The J gene is TRBJ2-1, the V gene TRBV5-6; 12 bases are a match to TRBD2. This CDR3 region has 18 residues. The germline CDR1 and CDR2 sequences are SGHDT and YYEEEE. With 4 bases clipped from V and 4 bases from J, the junction kept 12 bases outside the gene matches. The full variable domain, its missing parts supplied by reference TRBV5-6 and TRBJ2-1, is DAGVTQSPTHLIKTRGQQVTLRCSPKSGHDTVSWYQQALGQGPQFIFQYYEEEERQRGNFPDRFSGHQFPNYSSELNVNALLLGDSALYLCASSNLAGGPSAYNEQFFGPGTRLTVL.

The chain couples TRBV5-4 to TRBJ1-2, with 10 bases identical to TRBD1. This CDR3 is 15 amino acids long. CDR1 and CDR2 from the germline V gene are SGHNT and YYREEE (reference sequence). The V and J ends lost 3 bases and 5 bases, in that order; junction bases with no gene match: 7. The CDR3 sequence is CASSSRTGGYYGYTF. The CDR3 coding sequence is TGTGCCAGCAGCTCGCGGACAGGGGGTTATTATGGCTACACCTTC.

The rearrangement joins TRBV5-4 to TRBJ2-1; 9 bases are a match to TRBD2. Looked up from germline, CDR1 is SGHNT and CDR2 is YYREEE (reference sequence). V was clipped by 1 base and J by 3 bases; unmatched bases: 5. The CDR3 extends over 16 amino acids. In DNA, the CDR3 is TGTGCCAGCAGCTTGTTTAGCGGGAGTTTCTACAATGAGCAGTTCTTC. It yields the protein CASSLFSGSFYNEQFF.

V and J are TRBV6-1 and TRBJ2-7; 7 positions agree with TRBD2. Germline-derived CDR1 and CDR2 are MNHNS and SASEGT. The CDR3 sequence is 17 residues long. After removal of 0 bases from V and 2 bases from J, the junction contained 10 bases not matched to a gene. CDR3 region: CASSEALPAGFPYEQYF. CDR3 DNA sequence: TGTGCCAGCAGTGAAGCGCTTCCAGCGGGGTTCCCCTACGAGCAGTACTTC.

The chain recombines TRBV7-2 with TRBJ1-1; no firm D call. The CDR3 extends over 13 amino acids. Per germline, CDR1 SGHTA and CDR2 FQGNSA. With 1 base removed from V and 9 bases from J, the gap between germline ends came to 12 bases. The CDR3 DNA follows: TGTGCCAGCAGCTTAGTATTCCAACAAAAAGCTTTCTTT. This sequence encodes CASSLVFQQKAFF. Looking up the rest from reference TRBV7-2 and TRBJ1-1 gives the full variable domain: GAGVSQSPSNKVTEKGKDVELRCDPISGHTALYWYRQSLGQGLEFLIYFQGNSAPDKSGLPSDRFSAERTGGSVSTLTIQRTQQEDSAVYLCASSLVFQQKAFFGQGTRLTVV.

The chain carries TRBV7-2 and TRBJ2-7; no definite D call. From germline, CDR1 is SGHTA and CDR2 FQGNSA. V lost 5 bases and J 3 bases, leaving 5 bases between the germline ends. This CDR3 is 11 amino acids long. The CDR3 region is CASSISYEQYF. CDR3 nucleotides: TGTGCCAGCAGCATTAGCTACGAGCAGTACTTC.

V is TRBV6-2 or TRBV6-3 and J is TRBJ1-2; 7 bases align to TRBD1. V dropped 2 bases and J dropped 0; count of bases not matched to a gene: 0. This CDR3 is built from 14 residues. Germline V gene sequence: CDR1 MNHEY, CDR2 SVGEGT. CDR3 sequence: CASSYGTANYGYTF. The CDR3 DNA is TGTGCCAGCAGTTACGGGACAGCTAACTATGGCTACACCTTC.

The chain couples TRBV9 to TRBJ2-1; 11 bases line up with TRBD1. Per germline, CDR1 SGDLS and CDR2 YYNGEE. This CDR3 region has 15 residues. V lost 0 bases and J lost 10; bases outside the gene matches: 6. CDR3 nucleotide sequence: TGTGCCAGCAGCGTAGCCCCGCGGACAGGGGGCGAGCAGTTCTTC. Translating gives CASSVAPRTGGEQFF.

This chain's CDR3 is CASSQGIKQGRTGELFF. The CDR3 nucleotides read TGCGCCAGCAGCCAAGGGATTAAACAGGGTAGAACCGGGGAGCTGTTTTTT. This chain joins TRBV4-3 and TRBJ2-2, with D possibly matching TRBD1 (6 bases). There are 17 residues in the CDR3. Germline V gene lookup returns CDR1 LGHNA and CDR2 YSLEER. Trimming left V 1 base short and J 5 bases short, with 17 bases between.

V usage is TRBV19 and J usage is TRBJ2-1; 8 bases are a match to TRBD2. Trimming cost V 3 bases and J 10 bases; bases outside gene matches: 11. The CDR3 has 15 residues. CDR1 is LNHDA and CDR2 is SQIVND in the germline V gene (reference sequence). The CDR3 DNA reads as TGTGCCAGTAGTATCTTAGGCGGGAGGTTTGAGGAGCAGTTCTTC. This sequence encodes CASSILGGRFEEQFF.

This chain connects TRBV9 to TRBJ2-3; 9 bases line up with TRBD2. Germline CDR1 and CDR2: SGDLS and YYNGEE. The CDR3 has 17 amino acids. Unmatched junction bases numbered 7, after V lost 0 bases and J lost 2 bases. The CDR3 loop is CASSVGGVAGATDTQYF. The CDR3 bases are TGTGCCAGCAGCGTAGGAGGAGTAGCGGGAGCCACAGATACGCAGTATTTT.

The CDR3 nucleotides are TGTGCCAGCAGTTTTGGCGGGGGAACTGAAGCTTTCTTT. Translated, it gives CASSFGGGTEAFF. V is TRBV12-3 or TRBV12-4 and J is TRBJ1-1; weak D call: TRBD1 (5 bases). The CDR3 runs 13 residues. V dropped 3 bases and J dropped 5 bases, with 10 bases sitting between them.

The chain employs TRBV19 and TRBJ1-1, with a tentative D call TRBD1 (6 bases). The CDR3 spans 15 residues. Germline values: CDR1 LNHDA, CDR2 SQIVND (reference sequence). The ends were cut back, 3 bases at V and 0 bases at J, with 11 bases in the middle. CDR3 sequence: CASSIFQGLNTEAFF. The CDR3 DNA reads TGTGCCAGTAGTATTTTCCAGGGGCTGAACACTGAAGCTTTCTTT.

The chain has TRBV9 and TRBJ2-3; D not certain. This CDR3 spans 15 amino acids. V lost 5 bases, J lost 5 bases, and 18 bases lay in between. The germline V gene has CDR1 SGDLS and CDR2 YYNGEE. CDR3 residues: CASSSRTLGQDTQYF. CDR3 coding DNA: TGTGCCAGCAGTTCTCGTACCTTGGGCCAAGATACGCAGTATTTT.

The V and J genes are TRBV19 and TRBJ1-2, with TRBD1 as a possible D gene (6 bases). Trimming took 8 bases from V and 2 from J, leaving 18 bases between them. Per the germline V gene, CDR1 is LNHDA and CDR2 is SQIVND (reference sequence). There are 15 residues in the CDR3. The CDR3 here is CASGTPTPRNYGYTF. CDR3 in DNA: TGTGCCAGTGGGACACCTACTCCTAGGAACTATGGCTACACCTTC.

The CDR3 region has the DNA TGTGCCAGCTCACCTTCTAGCGGAAGTACCTACAATGAGCAGTTCTTC. As protein: CASSPSSGSTYNEQFF. V is TRBV18 and J is TRBJ2-1; 7 bases match TRBD2. In germline, CDR1 is KGHSH, CDR2 LQKENI. This CDR3 region has 16 residues. Losses at the gene ends were 3 bases for V and 2 bases for J; bases not matched to a gene: 7. The full variable domain, rest sourced from reference TRBV18 and TRBJ2-1, is NAGVMQNPRHLVRRRGQEARLRCSPMKGHSHVYWYRQLPEEGLKFMVYLQKENIIDESGMPKERFSAEFPKEGPSILRIQQVVRGDSAAYFCASSPSSGSTYNEQFFGPGTRLTVL.

This clone was counted between two and nine times. This chain links TRBV28 with TRBJ2-1, with 7 bases lining up with TRBD1. Germline loops: CDR1 MDHEN, CDR2 SYDVKM. The CDR3 contains 15 residues. The V and J ends lost 8 bases and 3 bases, in that order; junction bases with no gene match: 10. The CDR3 DNA sequence: TGTGCCAGCGGAAGACAGGGTACCTACTACAATGAGCAGTTCTTC. Translation: CASGRQGTYYNEQFF.

V and J are TRBV27 and TRBJ1-2; D is unclear. The CDR3 consists of 14 residues. V lost 6 bases to trimming and J lost 2 bases, with 13 bases between them. Germline V gene lookup returns CDR1 MNHEY and CDR2 SMNVEV (reference sequence). The CDR3 coding sequence is TGTGCCAGCAGCCCGAGGGTCGGAAACTATGGCTACACCTTC. This sequence encodes CASSPRVGNYGYTF.